This T cell receptor beta chain was sequenced during a study of blood T cell repertoires in COVID-19. Study summary: The United States, Italy and Spain were the sources of the acute and convalescent COVID-19 samples. In each case, the material was cDNA or gDNA derived from T cells, B-cell-depleted T cells, or PBMCs.

CDR3 length equals 13 residues. Trimming shortened V by 7 bases and J by 4 bases, and 13 bases separated the two germline ends. In the authors' methods: Quantification of nucleated cells was approximated via reference gene primer amplification. Measured with immunoSEQ multiplex PCR; TCRdb has only the in-frame clones, and not every one. The V and J calls and clone size were taken over from that table, and D and trimming were inferred from the DNA. The sample has under 350,000 clones, about 89% seen once. The rearrangement joins TRBV12-3 or TRBV12-4 to TRBJ1-1; D ambiguous. The sequence was obtained from a man aged 40-50 years with acute or convalescent COVID-19. Sequenced input: peripheral blood. CDR3 region: CASIYSGPTEAFF. CDR3 DNA sequence: TGTGCCAGCATTTACAGTGGTCCCACTGAAGCTTTCTTT.